Only a few counts were recorded for the clone carrying this T cell receptor beta chain. The antigen is not known. Between the trimmed V and J ends, which lost 0 bases and 8 bases, there was a span of 12 bases. The CDR3 has 15 amino acids. Per the germline V gene, CDR1 is SGHRS and CDR2 is YFSETQ. A 5'RACE template-switching step, the method used to make TCR cDNA, added a universal primer site and UMIs. One entry per CDR3 protein, called by TCRdb with MiXCR from the 5' RACE reads. The table has around 330,000 distinct CDR3 sequences, around 4% seen once. This specimen belongs to a study of T cells after yellow fever vaccination. Study context: For low cell numbers, libraries were made with SMART-Seq v4 Ultra Low Input. Findings of the study overall: The CD4 and CD8 compartments had a small share of their clonotypes in common. Abundant clonotypes (contaminants from the bulk population) could be present in FACS-sorted repertoires.

Sequenced material: PBMCs, taken on the day of the yellow fever booster vaccination. The J gene is TRBJ1-6, the V gene TRBV5-1; D is undetermined. This TCR derives from a young man who received the YFV17D yellow fever vaccine. In DNA, the CDR3 is TGCGCCAGCAGCTTGGGGGGAGCCCGGTATTCACCCCTCCACTTT. It yields the protein CASSLGGARYSPLHF.